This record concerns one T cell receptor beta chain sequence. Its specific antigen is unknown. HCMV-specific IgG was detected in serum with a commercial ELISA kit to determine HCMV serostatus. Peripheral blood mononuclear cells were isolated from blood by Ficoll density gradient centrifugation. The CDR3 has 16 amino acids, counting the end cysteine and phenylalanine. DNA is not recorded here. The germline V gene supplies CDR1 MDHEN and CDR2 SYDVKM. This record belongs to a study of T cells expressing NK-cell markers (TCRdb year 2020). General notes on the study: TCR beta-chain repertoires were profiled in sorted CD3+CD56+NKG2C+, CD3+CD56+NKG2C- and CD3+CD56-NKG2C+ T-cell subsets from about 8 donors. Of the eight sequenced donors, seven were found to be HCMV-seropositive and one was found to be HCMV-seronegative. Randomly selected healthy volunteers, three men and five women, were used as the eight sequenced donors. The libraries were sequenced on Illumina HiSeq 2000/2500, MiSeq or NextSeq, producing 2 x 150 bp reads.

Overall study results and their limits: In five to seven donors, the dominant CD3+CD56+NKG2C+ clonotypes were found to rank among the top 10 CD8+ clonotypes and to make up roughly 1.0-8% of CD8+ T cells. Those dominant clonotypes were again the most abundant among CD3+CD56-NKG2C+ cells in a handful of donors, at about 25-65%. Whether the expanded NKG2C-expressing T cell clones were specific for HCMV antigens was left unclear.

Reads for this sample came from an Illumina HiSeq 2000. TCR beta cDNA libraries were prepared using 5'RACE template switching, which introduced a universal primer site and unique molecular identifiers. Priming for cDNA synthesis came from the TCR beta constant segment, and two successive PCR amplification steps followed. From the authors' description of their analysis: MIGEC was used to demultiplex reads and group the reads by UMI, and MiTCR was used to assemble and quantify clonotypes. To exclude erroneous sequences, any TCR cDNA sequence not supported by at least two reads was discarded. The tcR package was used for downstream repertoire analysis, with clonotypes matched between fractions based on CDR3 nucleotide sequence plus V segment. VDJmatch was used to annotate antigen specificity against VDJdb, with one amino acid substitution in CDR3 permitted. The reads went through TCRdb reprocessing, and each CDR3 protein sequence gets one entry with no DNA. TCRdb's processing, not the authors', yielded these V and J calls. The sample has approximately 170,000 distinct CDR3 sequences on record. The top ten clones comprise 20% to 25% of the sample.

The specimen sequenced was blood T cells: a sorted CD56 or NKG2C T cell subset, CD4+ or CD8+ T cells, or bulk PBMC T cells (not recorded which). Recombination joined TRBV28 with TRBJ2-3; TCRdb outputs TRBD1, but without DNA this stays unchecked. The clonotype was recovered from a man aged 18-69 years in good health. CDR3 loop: CASGETGGMVTDTQYF.